A selection of T cell receptor beta chains follows, all from one sample in a study of human T cells and chemical hapten exposure. TCRdb redid the calling of the RACE reads with MiXCR, one entry per CDR3 protein. The table has tens of thousands of distinct CDR3 sequences, 7.5% to 10% seen once. The sample consisted of whole blood, taken in connection with sensitization to the hapten diphenylcyclopropenone (DPC). These TCRs come from a woman in her forties with alopecia areata. Some clones in this sample may be carry-over from other donors' samples. Both conserved end residues are part of each CDR3. The D gene is left open where the match is weak. Not all rows give a size; the values are once, few, many and, for expanded clones, a class.

d_call,clone_size,j_call,v_call,cdr3_nt,cdr3_aa
TRBD1,many,TRBJ2-7,TRBV6-5,TGTGCCAGCAGTTACGGGACAGCATCCTACGAGCAGTACTTC,CASSYGTASYEQYF
TRBD1,few,TRBJ1-1,TRBV12-3/TRBV12-4,TGTGCCAGCAGTATACAGGGGCTGGGGGTCCCTGAAGCTTTCTTT,CASSIQGLGVPEAFF
TRBD1,.,TRBJ2-7,TRBV5-1,TGCGCCAGCAGCTCCTACCTCGGGACAGGGCGCTACGAGCAGTACTTC,CASSSYLGTGRYEQYF
TRBD1,many,TRBJ1-2,TRBV18,TGTGCCAGCTCACCGGACGGGGACAGCTCCTATGGCTACACCTTC,CASSPDGDSSYGYTF
TRBD1,few,TRBJ2-3,TRBV5-1,TGCGCCAGCAGCTGGGACAGTGCCACAGATACGCAGTATTTT,CASSWDSATDTQYF
.,few,TRBJ1-1,TRBV19,TGTGCCAGTAGTATCGGACAGTGGGCCACTGAAGCTTTCTTT,CASSIGQWATEAFF
TRBD2,.,TRBJ2-2,TRBV2,TGTGCCAGCAGTACTAGCGGGGGGAACACCGGGGAGCTGTTTTTT,CASSTSGGNTGELFF
.,many,TRBJ2-1,TRBV7-2,TGTGCCAGCAGCAAGACTAGTGTCCATGAGCAGTTCTTC,CASSKTSVHEQFF
.,many,TRBJ2-7,TRBV7-9,TGTGCCAGCAGCTTTCACAGGGACTTAACCTACGAGCAGTACTTC,CASSFHRDLTYEQYF
TRBD1,few,TRBJ2-5,TRBV7-2,TGTGCCAGCAGCTCACAGGGGGGAGAGACCCAGTACTTC,CASSSQGGETQYF
.,many,TRBJ2-2,TRBV13,TGTGCCAGCAGCTTACTACAGGATACCGGGGAGCTGTTTTTT,CASSLLQDTGELFF
.,.,TRBJ2-7,TRBV7-9,TGTGCCAGCAGCTTAGGGCGCTACGGGGTCTCCTACGAGCAGTACTTC,CASSLGRYGVSYEQYF
.,many,TRBJ2-7,TRBV5-4,TGTGCCAGCAGCTTAGCGGCAACAACTACCTACGAGCAGTACTTC,CASSLAATTTYEQYF
.,many,TRBJ2-5,TRBV18,TGTGCCAGCTCACCACCCCAAAACTCTATTAGGGGAGAGACCCAGTACTTC,CASSPPQNSIRGETQYF
.,many,TRBJ1-2,TRBV19,TGTGCCAGTAGTCCGCAGATCGGATATGGCTACACCTTC,CASSPQIGYGYTF
.,few,TRBJ2-7,TRBV7-9,TGTGCCAGCAGCTCTGGACCCGCTAAGAATATTTACGAGCAGTACTTC,CASSSGPAKNIYEQYF
.,few,TRBJ2-5,TRBV28,TGTGCCAGCAGATCAGTCGGGGGTAGGGAGACCCAGTACTTC,CASRSVGGRETQYF
.,many,TRBJ2-2,TRBV4-1,TGCGCCAGCAGCCAATTATCCGCCGGGGAGCTGTTTTTT,CASSQLSAGELFF
TRBD1,few,TRBJ1-1,TRBV20-1,TGCAGTGCTAGAGAACAGGGGGAGCTTGAAGCTTTCTTT,CSAREQGELEAFF
TRBD1,.,TRBJ2-1,TRBV29-1,TGCAGCGTTGGAAAGGGGGCCGATGAGCAGTTCTTC,CSVGKGADEQFF
TRBD2,.,TRBJ2-7,TRBV7-2,TGTGCCAGCAGCATGAGACTAGCGTACGAGCAGTACTTC,CASSMRLAYEQYF
.,.,TRBJ2-7,TRBV7-9,TGTGCCAGCACCAATCGGGAAGGGGCCGAGCAGTACTTC,CASTNREGAEQYF
.,.,TRBJ2-7,TRBV4-3,TGCGCCAGCAGCCAAGAGGTGCCGGGTTCCTACGAGCAGTACTTC,CASSQEVPGSYEQYF
TRBD1,few,TRBJ2-7,TRBV6-1,TGTGCCAGCAGGACCGGACAGGGAGTGATTGAGCAGTACTTC,CASRTGQGVIEQYF
.,.,TRBJ1-2,TRBV12-3/TRBV12-4,TGTGCCAGCAGTTTAGTTGCAGCTCCTAACTATGGCTACACCTTC,CASSLVAAPNYGYTF
.,many,TRBJ2-5,TRBV7-2,TGTGCCAGCAGCTTAAATACCGGGACCCAAGAGACCCAGTACTTC,CASSLNTGTQETQYF
TRBD1,.,TRBJ2-3,TRBV6-5,TGTGCCAGCAGCCGGGACAGGGACACAGATACGCAGTATTTT,CASSRDRDTDTQYF
.,.,TRBJ2-7,TRBV20-1,TGCAGTGCTTCCCTACCGGGGACATACGAGCAGTACTTC,CSASLPGTYEQYF
.,.,TRBJ2-4,TRBV12-3/TRBV12-4,TGTGCCAGCAGTCACGGGGACATTCAGTACTTC,CASSHGDIQYF
TRBD1,many,TRBJ2-4,TRBV20-1,TGCAGTGTGCCCCACCGGGACAGGGGGCGGGAAAACATTCAGTACTTC,CSVPHRDRGRENIQYF
.,.,TRBJ1-2,TRBV5-1,TGCGCCAGCAGCTTGGTGGGGGGCTCGCTTATCGATGGCTACACCTTC,CASSLVGGSLIDGYTF
.,many,TRBJ2-3,TRBV12-3/TRBV12-4,TGTGCCAGCAGTTTACGGGGGGCCCCAGATACGCAGTATTTT,CASSLRGAPDTQYF
TRBD1,.,TRBJ2-7,TRBV29-1,TGCAGCGTTGGACAGGGATCTCCCGAGCAGTACTTC,CSVGQGSPEQYF
.,many,TRBJ2-3,TRBV5-1,TGCGCCAGCAGCCTTCCTAGCACAGATACGCAGTATTTT,CASSLPSTDTQYF
.,.,TRBJ1-5,TRBV20-1,TGCAGTGCTCCCCTCGGAGGGACAAGAAATCAGCCCCAGCATTTT,CSAPLGGTRNQPQHF
.,few,TRBJ1-4,TRBV12-3/TRBV12-4,TGTGCCAGCAGGGGGGTTAATGAAAAACTGTTTTTT,CASRGVNEKLFF
TRBD1,.,TRBJ2-7,TRBV7-8,TGTGCCAGCAGCTACGACCGGGACAGGCCCTCCTACGAGCAGTACTTC,CASSYDRDRPSYEQYF
.,many,TRBJ1-5,TRBV4-1,TGCGCCAGCAGCCAAGACCCCTCGGCGTCGCAGCCCCAGCATTTT,CASSQDPSASQPQHF
.,few,TRBJ2-4,TRBV7-9,TGTGCCAGCAGCTACGGCGGGGAAAACATTCAGTACTTC,CASSYGGENIQYF
TRBD1,few,TRBJ2-7,TRBV29-1,TGCAGCGTTGAGTCTCAGGGGGCGGTCTACGAGCAGTACTTC,CSVESQGAVYEQYF
.,many,TRBJ2-5,TRBV24-1,TGTGCCACCAGTGATCGGGGGGCCGGGCAAGAGACCCAGTACTTC,CATSDRGAGQETQYF
TRBD1,.,TRBJ1-5,TRBV24-1,TGTGCCACCAGTGAAAGGGGGCCGAATCAGCCCCAGCTTTTT,CATSERGPNQPQLF
TRBD1,many,TRBJ2-7,TRBV6-5,TGTGCCAGCAGTCGCCAGGGGGTCTTCTCCTACGAGCAGTACTTC,CASSRQGVFSYEQYF
TRBD2,many,TRBJ2-5,TRBV12-3/TRBV12-4,TGTGCCAGCAGCCCGACTAGCGGGGAACACTTCCAAGAGACCCAGTACTTC,CASSPTSGEHFQETQYF
.,few,TRBJ1-5,TRBV5-6,TGTGCCAGCAGCCGCTTCCTCCGGTCAGGGAGGGAGCCCCAGCATTTT,CASSRFLRSGREPQHF
TRBD1,.,TRBJ2-3,TRBV7-3,TGTGCCAGCAGCTTAGAGGGGGCGCGCACAGATACGCAGTATTTT,CASSLEGARTDTQYF
TRBD2,many,TRBJ2-1,TRBV6-6,TGTGCCAGCTACTCGGGACTAGCGGGGCTTCCTGAGCAGTTCTTC,CASYSGLAGLPEQFF
.,few,TRBJ2-1,TRBV7-2,TGTGCCAGCAGCTTAGGAGGCGGAGATGAGCAGTTCTTC,CASSLGGGDEQFF
.,.,TRBJ1-2,TRBV10-3,TGTGCCATCAGTGGAGGATACTATGGCTACACCTTC,CAISGGYYGYTF
TRBD1,few,TRBJ1-2,TRBV28,TGTGCCAGCAGTAAGCCGGGACAGGAGAGCCCAGCCTTC,CASSKPGQESPAF